This T cell receptor beta chain was recorded in a study of blood T cell repertoires in COVID-19 (dated by TCRdb to 2018 to 2020). About the study as a whole: Collaborator samples came from the United States, Italy and Spain and covered acute and convalescent phases of COVID-19. The prospective study material was composed of cDNA or gDNA derived from T cells, B-cell-depleted T cells, or PBMCs. Subjects who had been exposed to COVID-19, were actively infected with it, or had recovered from it provided the deeply sampled blood TCRbeta repertoires that made up the dataset. The repertoires were made available in a free public database intended to serve as a resource for research on the immune response to SARS-CoV-2. The samples were drawn from the first 160 participants of the ongoing ImmuneRACE study and from 1,254 subjects provided by 6 global collaborators. A de-identified subject ID, COVID-19 status, age in years and sex were almost always included in the sample metadata. HLA class I and class II types, where available, came from metadata supplied by the sample provider rather than from assay-based typing.

In regard to this clone: No antigen is known for it. Base qualities are missing; no much larger clone stands one base away.

The immunoSEQ Assay, a bias-controlled multiplex PCR, was used to amplify TCRbeta CDR3 regions from genomic DNA. The study's processing was this. Within the assay, amplification of reference gene primers was used to estimate how many nucleated cells each sample contained. Sequence reads were collapsed and filtered to measure the absolute abundance of every unique TCRbeta CDR3 rearrangement. For each sample, productive Simpson clonality was calculated as the square root of Simpson's diversity index across productive rearrangements. TCRdb stores this immuneACCESS table with in-frame sequences only. Part of the clones is absent; in the studies checked, under half of the shortfall reflects unresolved V genes, and no reason is known for the rest. That table gives V, J and clone size, and the DNA gave D and trimming. Recorded for this sample are about 140,000 clones; 79% of them occurred a single time. The ten largest clonotypes hold approximately 3.5% of the sample.

From a lookup of the germline V gene, CDR1 and CDR2 are SNHLY and FYNNEI. The CDR3 runs 14 residues from the cysteine to the phenylalanine. Only the CDR3 DNA stays, 42 bases, in frame from base 1. What the study reported, not specific to this receptor: Clinical and demographic metadata were provided uncurated, with the amount varying by source and participant.

Each collaborating institution followed its own protocols to collect whole blood in K2EDTA tubes. For TCRbeta analysis, collaborator samples were shipped as frozen whole blood, as isolated PBMCs, or as DNA extracted from either sample type. The chain employs TRBV2 and TRBJ2-1, with 9 junctional bases fitting TRBD2. The sequenced sample was peripheral blood. The clonotype was recovered from a man aged 60 to 75 with acute or convalescent COVID-19. The CDR3: CASQREAPYNEQFF. The DNA sequence is TGTGCGTCGCAGCGGGAGGCGCCCTACAATGAGCAGTTCTTC.